This T cell receptor (beta chain) was obtained from a study of OX40 agonist ivuxolimab in advanced cancers. Blood got drawn at baseline, again on cycle 4 day 1, and then on cycle 7 day 1. Losses at the gene ends were 4 bases for V and 0 bases for J; bases not matched to a gene: 7. Germline values: CDR1 SGHDT, CDR2 YYEEEE. CDR3 length: 15 amino acids. The sample holds a few counts of this clone. Clones were read by immunoSEQ multiplex PCR, and TCRdb kept only the in-frame ones, dropping some. The table records tens of thousands of clones, roughly nine tenths of them present only once. The clonotype was recovered from an adult with an advanced solid tumor such as melanoma, head and neck, liver or kidney cancer. This specimen was CD4+ or CD8+ T cells sorted from blood, taken in a trial of the OX40 agonist ivuxolimab. The V call is TRBV5-6, the J call TRBJ2-7; TRBD2 aligns across 7 bases. The CDR3 region is CASSPRWGGSYEQYF. As DNA, the CDR3 is TGTGCCAGCAGCCCGAGGTGGGGGGGCTCCTACGAGCAGTACTTC. The full variable domain, with the rest looked up from reference TRBV5-6 and TRBJ2-7, is DAGVTQSPTHLIKTRGQQVTLRCSPKSGHDTVSWYQQALGQGPQFIFQYYEEEERQRGNFPDRFSGHQFPNYSSELNVNALLLGDSALYLCASSPRWGGSYEQYFGPGTRLTVT.